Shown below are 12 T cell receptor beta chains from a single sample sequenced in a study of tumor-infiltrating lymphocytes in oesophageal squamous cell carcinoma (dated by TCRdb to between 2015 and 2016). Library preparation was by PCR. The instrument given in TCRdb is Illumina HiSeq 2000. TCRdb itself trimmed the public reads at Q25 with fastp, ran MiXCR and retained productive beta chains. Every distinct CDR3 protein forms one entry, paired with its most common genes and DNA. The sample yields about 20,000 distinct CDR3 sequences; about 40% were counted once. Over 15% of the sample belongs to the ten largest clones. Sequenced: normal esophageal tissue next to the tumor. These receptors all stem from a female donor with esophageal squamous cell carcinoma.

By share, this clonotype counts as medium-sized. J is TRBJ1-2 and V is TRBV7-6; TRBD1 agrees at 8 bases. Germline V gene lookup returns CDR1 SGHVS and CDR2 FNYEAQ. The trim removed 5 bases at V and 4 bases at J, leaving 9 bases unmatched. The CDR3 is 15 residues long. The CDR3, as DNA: TGTGCCAGCAGCCCAGGGGGACAGGTGCTCTATGGCTACACCTTC. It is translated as CASSPGGQVLYGYTF.

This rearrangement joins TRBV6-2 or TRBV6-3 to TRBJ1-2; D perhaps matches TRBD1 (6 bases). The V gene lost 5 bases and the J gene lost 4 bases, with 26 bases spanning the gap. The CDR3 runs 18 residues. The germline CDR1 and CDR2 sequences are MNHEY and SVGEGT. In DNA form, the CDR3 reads TGTGCCAGCAGTGAACGCATAACCCGACCGGGGGGCCTCTATGGCTACACCTTC. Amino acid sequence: CASSERITRPGGLYGYTF.

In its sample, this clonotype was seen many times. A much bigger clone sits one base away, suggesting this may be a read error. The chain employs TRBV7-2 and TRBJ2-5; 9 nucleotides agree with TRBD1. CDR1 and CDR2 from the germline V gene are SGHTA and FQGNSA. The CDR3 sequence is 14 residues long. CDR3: CVSSLGQGNSPLHF. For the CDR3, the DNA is TGTGTCAGCAGCTTAGGACAGGGGAATTCACCCCTCCACTTC.

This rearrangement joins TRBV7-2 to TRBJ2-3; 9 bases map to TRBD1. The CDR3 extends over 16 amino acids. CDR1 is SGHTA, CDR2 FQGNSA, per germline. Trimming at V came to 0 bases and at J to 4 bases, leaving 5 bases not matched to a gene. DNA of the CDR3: TGTGCCAGCAGCTTAGCGACGGGACAGGGAGCAGATACGCAGTATTTT. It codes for CASSLATGQGADTQYF.

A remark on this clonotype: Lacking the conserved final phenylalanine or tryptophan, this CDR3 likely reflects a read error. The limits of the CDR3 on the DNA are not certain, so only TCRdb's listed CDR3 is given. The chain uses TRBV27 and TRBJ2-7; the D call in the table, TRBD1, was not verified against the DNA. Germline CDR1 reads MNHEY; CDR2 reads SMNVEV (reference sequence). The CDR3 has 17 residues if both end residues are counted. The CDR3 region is CASSFTSSGANVLTFGA.

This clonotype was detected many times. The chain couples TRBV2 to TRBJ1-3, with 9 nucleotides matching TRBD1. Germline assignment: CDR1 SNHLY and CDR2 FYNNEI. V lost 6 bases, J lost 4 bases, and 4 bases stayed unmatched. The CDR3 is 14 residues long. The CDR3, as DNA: TGTGCCAGCAGAAACAGGGGGCGAGGAAACACCATATATTTT. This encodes CASRNRGRGNTIYF.

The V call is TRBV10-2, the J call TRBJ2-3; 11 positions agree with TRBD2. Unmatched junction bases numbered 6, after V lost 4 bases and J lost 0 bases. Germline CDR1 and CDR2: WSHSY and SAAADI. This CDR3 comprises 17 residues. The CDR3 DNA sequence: TGCGCCAGCAGTGCGTTACTAGCGGGAGTAAGCACAGATACGCAGTATTTT. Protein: CASSALLAGVSTDTQYF.

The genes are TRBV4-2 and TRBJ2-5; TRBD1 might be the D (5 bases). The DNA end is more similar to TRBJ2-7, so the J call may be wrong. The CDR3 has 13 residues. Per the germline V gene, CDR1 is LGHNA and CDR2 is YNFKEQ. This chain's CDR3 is CASSPRAGYEQYF. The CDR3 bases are TGTGCCAGCAGCCCCCGGGCAGGGTACGAGCAGTACTTC.

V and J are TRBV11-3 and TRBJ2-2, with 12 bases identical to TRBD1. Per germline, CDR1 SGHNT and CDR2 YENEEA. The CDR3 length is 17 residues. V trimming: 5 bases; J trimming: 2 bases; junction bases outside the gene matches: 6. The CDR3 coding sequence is TGTGCCAGCAGCAGCCGGGACAGGGGGCCAAACACCGGGGAGCTGTTTTTT. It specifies CASSSRDRGPNTGELFF. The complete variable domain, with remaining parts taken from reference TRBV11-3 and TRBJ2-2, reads EAGVVQSPRYKIIEKKQPVAFWCNPISGHNTLYWYLQNLGQGPELLIRYENEEAVDDSQLPKDRFSAERLKGVDSTLKIQPAELGDSAVYLCASSSRDRGPNTGELFFGEGSRLTVL.

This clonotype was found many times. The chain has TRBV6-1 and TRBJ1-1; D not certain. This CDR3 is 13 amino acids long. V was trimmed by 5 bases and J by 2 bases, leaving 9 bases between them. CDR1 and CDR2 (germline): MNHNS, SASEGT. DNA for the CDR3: TGTGCCAGCAGTTTCAGGAAAAACACTGAAGCTTTCTTT. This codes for CASSFRKNTEAFF.

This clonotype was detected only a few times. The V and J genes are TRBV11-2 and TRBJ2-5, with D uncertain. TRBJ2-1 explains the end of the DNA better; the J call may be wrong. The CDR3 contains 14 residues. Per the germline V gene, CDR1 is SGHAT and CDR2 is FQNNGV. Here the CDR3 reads CASSRVQRVNEQFF. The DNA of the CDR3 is TGTGCCAGCAGCCGAGTTCAACGGGTTAATGAGCAGTTCTTC.

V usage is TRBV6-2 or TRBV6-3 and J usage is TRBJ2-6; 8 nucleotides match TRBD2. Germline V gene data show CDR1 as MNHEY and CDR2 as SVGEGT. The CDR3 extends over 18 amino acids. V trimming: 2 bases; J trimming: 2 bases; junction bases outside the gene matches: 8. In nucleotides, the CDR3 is TGTGCCAGCAGTTACCGACTAGCGAGGACTACTGGGGCCAACGTCCTGACTTTC. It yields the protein CASSYRLARTTGANVLTF.